This is a list of T cell receptor beta chains from one sample in a study of blood T cell repertoires in COVID-19. Using immunoSEQ multiplex PCR, the repertoire was profiled, and TCRdb retains in-frame clones only, with some absent. The sample has under 200,000 clones, 80% to 90% seen once. Specimen: peripheral blood. These receptors came from a woman aged 55-70 years with COVID-19, enrolled during active disease. Both conserved end residues are part of each CDR3. A D gene is named only where the DNA matches it firmly. Size is omitted from some rows. Given values are once, few, many or a class for expanded clones.

j_call d_call v_call clone_size cdr3_nt cdr3_aa
TRBJ1-4 TRBD1 TRBV5-1 few TGCGCCAGCAGCTTGACCCAGGACAGGGTTGAAAAACTGTTTTTT CASSLTQDRVEKLFF
TRBJ2-7 - TRBV5-1 - TGCGCCAGCTACGGTGGGCCGAACTCCTACGAGCAGTACTTC CASYGGPNSYEQYF
TRBJ2-5 TRBD1 TRBV5-4 - TGTGCCAGCAGCTACGGACAGGGAGGCGAGACCCAGTACTTC CASSYGQGGETQYF
TRBJ2-1 - TRBV30 - TGTGCCTGGAGTGTACCTGTCGGGAGTGGCGACAATGAGCAGTTCTTC CAWSVPVGSGDNEQFF
TRBJ2-1 TRBD2 TRBV28 - TGTGCCAGCAGTTCCGGACTAGCGGTCAGCTCCTACAATGAGCAGTTCTTC CASSSGLAVSSYNEQFF
TRBJ1-2 TRBD1 TRBV29-1 - TGCAGCGTCGACCTACAGGGGCAGGATGGCTACACCTTC CSVDLQGQDGYTF
TRBJ1-5 TRBD1 TRBV30 - TGTGCCTGTCGGACAGGCCGAAATCAGCCCCAGCATTTT CACRTGRNQPQHF
TRBJ2-5 - TRBV4-3 - TGCGCCAGCAGCCAAGATTTCAGGGGTGAGACCCAGTACTTC CASSQDFRGETQYF
TRBJ1-1 TRBD1 TRBV11-3 - TGTGCCAGCAGCCTGGTCAGGGGGGCTGAAGCTTTCTTT CASSLVRGAEAFF
TRBJ2-7 - TRBV11-3 - TGTGCCAGCAGCTTGGGAGTGGGCGAGCAGTACTTC CASSLGVGEQYF
TRBJ2-1 TRBD2 TRBV7-7 - TGTGCTAGCAGCCAGACTAGCGGGATGAGTCGAATCGACTCCTACAATGAGCAGTTCTTC CASSQTSGMSRIDSYNEQFF
TRBJ2-2 TRBD1 TRBV11-3 - TGTGCCAGCAGCTTTAGGACAGGGCAGGTACCCGGGGAGCTGTTTTTT CASSFRTGQVPGELFF
TRBJ1-1 - TRBV19 - TGTGCCAGTAGTATAGTCTCACCTACGAACACTGAAGCTTTCTTT CASSIVSPTNTEAFF
TRBJ2-5 - TRBV3-1/TRBV3-2 - TGTGCCAGCAGTCAACGGAGAGTGCCACAAGAGACCCAGTACTTC CASSQRRVPQETQYF
TRBJ2-1 - TRBV2 - TGTGCCAGCAGGACGGAGGGCAATGAGCAGTTCTTC CASRTEGNEQFF
TRBJ1-1 - TRBV18 - TGTGCCAGCTCACTAGAGATGAACACTGAAGCTTTCTTT CASSLEMNTEAFF
TRBJ1-2 - TRBV15 - TGTGCCACCAGCAGAGATGTTGCCAACCTCGGCTATGGCTACACCTTC CATSRDVANLGYGYTF
TRBJ2-3 TRBD2 TRBV19 - TGTGCCAGTAGTCCCAGCGGGAGGGTGACAGATACGCAGTATTTT CASSPSGRVTDTQYF
TRBJ2-3 TRBD2 TRBV19 - TGTGCCAGTAGGACTACGGGAGGGGGAGATACGCAGTATTTT CASRTTGGGDTQYF
TRBJ1-5 TRBD1 TRBV6-5 - TGTGCCAGCAGCGCGAGCACAGGGGGAGATCAGCCCCAGCATTTT CASSASTGGDQPQHF
TRBJ2-3 TRBD1 TRBV6-5 - TGTGCCAGCAGCGCAGGGGGCCGCACAGATACGCAGTATTTT CASSAGGRTDTQYF
TRBJ1-1 - TRBV7-2 - TGTGCCAGCAGCTTAGGGGCATCCAGGAACACTGAAGCTTTCTTT CASSLGASRNTEAFF
TRBJ1-2 TRBD1 TRBV6-2/TRBV6-3 - TGTGCCAGCAGTAGGACAGGGATTGGCTACACCTTC CASSRTGIGYTF
TRBJ1-5 TRBD1 TRBV4-1 - TGCGCCAGCAGCCCCCTGACAGGGCAGGGTCAGCCCCAGCATTTT CASSPLTGQGQPQHF
TRBJ1-5 - TRBV9 - TGTGCCAGCAGCGTAGGAACAGTTCAGCCCCAGCATTTT CASSVGTVQPQHF
TRBJ2-1 TRBD2 TRBV6-5 - TGTGCCAGCAGTTACAGACTAGCGGGAACCTACAATGAGCAGTTCTTC CASSYRLAGTYNEQFF
TRBJ1-5 TRBD1 TRBV5-7 - TGTGCCAGCAGCATTCTAAACGGGACAGGGACCGCTCAGCCCCAGCATTTT CASSILNGTGTAQPQHF
TRBJ2-7 - TRBV10-3 - TGTGCCATCAGTGAGGCGGCTCACTCCTACGAGCAGTACTTC CAISEAAHSYEQYF
TRBJ1-5 - TRBV18 - TGTGCCAGCTCACCGACAAGGGGATCCGGTCAGCCCCAGCATTTT CASSPTRGSGQPQHF
TRBJ1-6 - TRBV19 - TGTGCCAGTAGACGGGACTTCGGCAATTCACCCCTCCACTTT CASRRDFGNSPLHF
TRBJ2-7 - TRBV6-2/TRBV6-3 - TGTGCCAGCAGTTACGGAAGACAGTTGACCTACGAGCAGTACTTC CASSYGRQLTYEQYF
TRBJ1-1 - TRBV5-6 - TGTGCCAGCAGCTTGGTCGGATCAGGCCTAATGAACACTGAAGCTTTCTTT CASSLVGSGLMNTEAFF
TRBJ1-4 TRBD1 TRBV4-3 - TGCGCCAGCAGCCTAGGGGACAGGGCTCATGAAAAACTGTTTTTT CASSLGDRAHEKLFF
TRBJ2-5 - TRBV6-2/TRBV6-3 - TGTGCCAGCAGTTACCTGTACCAAGAGACCCAGTACTTC CASSYLYQETQYF
TRBJ2-7 - TRBV6-4 - TGTGCCAGCAGTTTACAGGTTAAGGGGTCCTACGAGCAGTACTTC CASSLQVKGSYEQYF
TRBJ2-3 TRBD1 TRBV9 - TGTGCCAGCAGCGTCTTGGGACAGAGCACAGATACGCAGTATTTT CASSVLGQSTDTQYF
TRBJ1-2 TRBD1 TRBV5-1 - TGCGCCAGCAGCTTGGACGGGTCGGGACAGGGGGGTTTAGGCTACACCTTC CASSLDGSGQGGLGYTF
TRBJ2-2 - TRBV7-2 few TGTGCCAGCAGCTTAAGAAGCGGGCCTAACACCGGGGAGCTGTTTTTT CASSLRSGPNTGELFF
TRBJ2-1 - TRBV30 few TGTGCCTGGCAAGTCGGGAGAGGCCACAATGAGCAGTTCTTC CAWQVGRGHNEQFF
TRBJ2-2 - TRBV7-3 - TGTGCCAGCAGCTTATCCGGCAGGGTTGGGGCCGGGGAGCTGTTTTTT CASSLSGRVGAGELFF
TRBJ1-6 - TRBV27 - TGTGCCAGCAGCCACAGGGAACCTAATTCACCCCTCCACTTT CASSHREPNSPLHF